This T cell receptor beta chain came from a study of blood T cell repertoires in COVID-19. At the level of the study: Acute and convalescent COVID-19 specimens originated in the United States, Italy and Spain. PBMCs, B-cell-depleted T cells, or T cells were the source of the cDNA or gDNA that made up the material.

In the source study's methods: For nucleated cells, counts were estimated from reference gene primer amplification. Using immunoSEQ multiplex PCR, the repertoire was profiled, and TCRdb retains in-frame clones only, with some absent. That table furnishes V, J and clone size, whereas the DNA furnished D and trimming. The sample holds some 100,000 clones, more than 60% seen once. The junction had 9 bases not matched to a gene; V was cut back by 4 bases and J by 1 base. Germline CDR1 LGHNA, CDR2 YSLEER. CDR3 length: 16 residues. The receptor was derived from a man between 65 and 85 years old with acute or convalescent COVID-19. The chain links TRBV4-3 to TRBJ1-1; 7 bases are a match to TRBD1. Sequenced input: peripheral blood. The CDR3 nucleotides are TGCGCCAGCAGCCGGAGGACAGGCATAGGGAACACTGAAGCTTTCTTT. This encodes CASSRRTGIGNTEAFF.